This TCR beta chain is from a study of metastatic and nonmetastatic thyroid tumors. The overall study: Both malignant and benign thyroid patients supplied peripheral blood and tumor or nodule tissue samples, across which the repertoires of these patients were then compared.

Regarding this clone: The antigen remains undetermined.

Study-wide points: When malignant thyroid tumors were compared with benign nodules, TCR beta diversity was reportedly significantly higher in the malignant tumors. This held in both blood and tumor samples.

Thyroid surgery was preceded by no treatment in any patient. Authors' processing steps: CDR3 was compared across clinicopathological groups, and the resulting differences were used to build a distant-metastasis classifier for papillary thyroid cancer. TCRdb reanalyzed the PCR reads via MiXCR. TCRdb, not the original authors, processed these V and J calls. This table has about 28,000 clones, roughly 19% appearing once. The CDR3 has 13 amino acids. Trimming removed 6 bases at V and 5 bases at J, with 13 bases between. The sequence was collected from a female donor with papillary thyroid cancer or a benign thyroid nodule (not recorded which). Some clones in this sample may be carry-over from other donors' samples. The sample was blood. The V gene is TRBV12-3 or TRBV12-4, the J gene TRBJ1-1; D unclear. CDR3 residues: CASSRAPETEAFF. The CDR3, as DNA: TGTGCCAGCAGCCGGGCCCCGGAGACTGAAGCTTTCTTT.